This TCR beta chain was recorded in a study of monozygotic twins with inflammatory bowel disease. It was from whole blood, with no T cell sorting, that total RNA was isolated. Looked up from germline, CDR1 is SNHLY and CDR2 is FYNNEI. There are 16 residues in the CDR3. TCRdb re-called the 5' RACE reads; one entry per CDR3 protein, DNA not given. This sample's table has over 350,000 distinct CDR3 sequences. Source material: blood. This sequence originates from a human donor with ulcerative colitis or Crohn's disease, or a healthy co-twin of an affected twin (not recorded which). The rearrangement joins TRBV2 to TRBJ1-3; without DNA, the TCRdb call of TRBD1 cannot be checked. The CDR3 spells CASSEYGAFSGNTIYF. The full variable domain, with the rest looked up from reference TRBV2 and TRBJ1-3, is EPEVTQTPSHQVTQMGQEVILRCVPISNHLYFYWYRQILGQKVEFLVSFYNNEISEKSEIFDDQFSVERPDGSNFTLKIRSTKLEDSAMYFCASSEYGAFSGNTIYFGEGSWLTVV.